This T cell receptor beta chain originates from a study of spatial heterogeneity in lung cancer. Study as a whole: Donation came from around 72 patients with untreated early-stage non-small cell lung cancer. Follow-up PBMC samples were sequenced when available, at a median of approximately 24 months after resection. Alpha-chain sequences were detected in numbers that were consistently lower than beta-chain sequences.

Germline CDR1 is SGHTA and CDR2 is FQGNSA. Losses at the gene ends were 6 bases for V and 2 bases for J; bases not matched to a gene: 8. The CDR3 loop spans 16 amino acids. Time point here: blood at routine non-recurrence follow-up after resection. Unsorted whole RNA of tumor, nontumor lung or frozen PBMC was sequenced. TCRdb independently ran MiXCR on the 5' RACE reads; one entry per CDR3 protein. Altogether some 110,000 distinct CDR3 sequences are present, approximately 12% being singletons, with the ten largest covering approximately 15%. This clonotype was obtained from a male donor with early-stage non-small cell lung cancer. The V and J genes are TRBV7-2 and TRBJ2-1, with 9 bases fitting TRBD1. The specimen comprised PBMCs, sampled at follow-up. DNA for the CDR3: TGTGCCAGCAGGCCCCCAACAGGGGGCGCCTACAATGAGCAGTTCTTC. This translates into CASRPPTGGAYNEQFF.